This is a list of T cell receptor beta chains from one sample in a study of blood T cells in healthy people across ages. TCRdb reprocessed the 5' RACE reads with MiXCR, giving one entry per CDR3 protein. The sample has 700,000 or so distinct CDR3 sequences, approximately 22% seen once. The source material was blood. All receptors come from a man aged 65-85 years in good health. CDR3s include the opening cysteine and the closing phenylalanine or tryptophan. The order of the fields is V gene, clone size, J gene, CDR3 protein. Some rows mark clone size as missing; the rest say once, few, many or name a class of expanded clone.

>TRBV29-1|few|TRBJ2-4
CSVAGREGLAKNIQYF
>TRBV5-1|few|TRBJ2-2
CASSGGWQENTGELFF
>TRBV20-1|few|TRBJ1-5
CSARNRGRGNQPQHF
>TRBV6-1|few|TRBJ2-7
CASSVLISSYEQYF
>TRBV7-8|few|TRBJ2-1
CASSSRGLAGSNEQFF
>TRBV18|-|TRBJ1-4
CASSPQDGIGEKLFF
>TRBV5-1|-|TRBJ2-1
CASSPLTTSGNNEQFF
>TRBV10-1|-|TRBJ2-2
CASSDLGHPHRGAVF
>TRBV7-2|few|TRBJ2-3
CASSLENYVDTQYF
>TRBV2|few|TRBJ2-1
CASKTTRFYDEQFF
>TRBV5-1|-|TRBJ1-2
CASSLVGAGGGYTF
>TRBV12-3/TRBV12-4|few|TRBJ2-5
CASSLELAGGRETQYF
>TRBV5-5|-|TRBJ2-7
CASSLGLGTEHYEQYF
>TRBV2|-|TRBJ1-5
CASSELQGRQPQHF
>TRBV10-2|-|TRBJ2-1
CASSGQVSYNEQFF
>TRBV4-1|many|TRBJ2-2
CASSQASGANTGELFF
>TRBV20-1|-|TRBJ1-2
CSAKGQIYGYTF
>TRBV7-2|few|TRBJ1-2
CASSLSTPGTGGSYTF
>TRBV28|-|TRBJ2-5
CASSFPDLQETQYF
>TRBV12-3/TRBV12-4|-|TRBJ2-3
CASSLKAGGSTDTQYF
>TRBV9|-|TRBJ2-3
CASSTTPGGITDTQYF
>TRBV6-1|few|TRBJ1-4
CASSEAFGGPNEKLFF
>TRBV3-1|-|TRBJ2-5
CASSHALIQETQYF
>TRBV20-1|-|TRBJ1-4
CSASDVHKATNEKLFF
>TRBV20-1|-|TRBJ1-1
CSASRPGTGPTEAFF